The T cell receptor beta chain under discussion was sequenced for a study of T cells in Graves' hyperthyroidism and ophthalmopathy. Regarding the study as a whole: Blood also held most thyroid clonotypes expanded beyond 0.001. The model's output predicted ophthalmopathy at a median of about 6.5 months prior to onset.

Amplified TCR beta CDR3 regions came from RNA transcripts. Using the HTBI primer set, a first-round RT-PCR was run on the TCR CDR3. MiXCR, applied by TCRdb to the multiplex PCR reads, yields one record per CDR3 protein. The sample lists a few hundred thousand distinct CDR3 sequences; under 60% were seen once. CDR3 length: 16 residues. Trimming took 5 bases from V and 3 from J; bases not matched to a gene: 8. CDR1 is KGHDR, CDR2 SFDVKD, per germline. In its sample, this clonotype was seen many times. Its antigen is still unknown. The chain carries TRBV24-1 and TRBJ1-5; TRBD1 aligns across 8 bases. The clonotype comes from a woman between 18 and 30 years old with Graves' hyperthyroidism. The material sequenced was peripheral blood or thyroid tissue (not recorded which). The CDR3 region has the DNA TGTGCCACCAGTGGTCAGGGGGCGCGGGACAATCAGCCCCAGCATTTT. Encoded protein: CATSGQGARDNQPQHF.